This T cell receptor beta chain was sequenced in a study of control samples from healthy donors and cancer patients. The method was immunoSEQ multiplex PCR; TCRdb's version includes in-frame clones alone and lacks a portion of them. The data contain approximately 190,000 clones, 91% of them singletons. The CDR3 spans 14 residues. V was shortened by 5 bases and J by 7 bases, with 13 bases between the two germline ends. Germline CDR1 is SGHRS and CDR2 is YFSETQ. Material for sequencing was blood. V is TRBV5-1 and J is TRBJ1-6; a possible D gene is TRBD1 (6 bases). The receptor's source is a man younger than 45 in good health. The CDR3 DNA is TGCGCCAGCAGGGATGGGGGCTTAAATTCACCCCTCCACTTT. Translating it yields CASRDGGLNSPLHF.